A selection of T cell receptor beta chains follows, all from one sample in a study of cytomegalovirus exposure and HLA in healthy donors. Method: immunoSEQ multiplex PCR; TCRdb's copy keeps in-frame clones and lacks some. The sample contains 100,000 to 150,000 clones, more than 75% of which appear only once. The sequenced material came from PBMCs. Receptor source: a woman aged 25 to 39 in good health and CMV-seronegative. Both conserved end residues are part of each CDR3. The D gene is left open where the match is weak. Clone size, where shown, is once, few, many, or a class for clones that have expanded.

size: .
V: TRBV19
D: TRBD1
J: TRBJ1-4
CDR3: CASSVQGATNEKLFF
DNA: TGTGCTAGTAGTGTCCAGGGGGCAACTAATGAAAAACTGTTTTTT

size: .
V: TRBV6-1
D: TRBD2
J: TRBJ2-7
CDR3: CASSMTSGGAYEQYF
DNA: TGTGCCAGCAGCATGACTAGCGGGGGGGCCTACGAGCAGTACTTC

size: .
V: TRBV7-2
D: TRBD1
J: TRBJ1-1
CDR3: CASSLDGQAWTEAFF
DNA: TGTGCCAGCAGCTTGGACGGACAGGCGTGGACTGAAGCTTTCTTT

size: .
V: TRBV5-1
D: .
J: TRBJ1-2
CDR3: CASTIDTFHTLKTGDYGYTF
DNA: TGCGCCAGCACCATAGACACCTTCCACACACTGAAGACGGGGGACTATGGCTACACCTTC

size: .
V: TRBV12-5
D: .
J: TRBJ1-5
CDR3: CASGLAGRQPQHF
DNA: TGTGCTAGTGGTTTGGCAGGGCGTCAGCCCCAGCATTTT

size: .
V: TRBV2
D: TRBD2
J: TRBJ2-7
CDR3: CASSSGLALYEQYF
DNA: TGTGCCAGCAGTTCGGGACTAGCACTCTACGAGCAGTACTTC

size: .
V: TRBV5-4
D: TRBD1
J: TRBJ2-7
CDR3: CASSLLGTGGSEQYF
DNA: TGTGCCAGCAGCTTACTAGGGACAGGGGGTAGCGAGCAGTACTTC

size: .
V: TRBV7-3
D: TRBD2
J: TRBJ2-5
CDR3: CASSPGGFQETQYF
DNA: TGTGCCAGCAGCCCGGGGGGGTTCCAAGAGACCCAGTACTTC

size: .
V: TRBV5-6
D: TRBD2
J: TRBJ2-1
CDR3: CASSLQRGAYNEQFF
DNA: TGTGCCAGCAGCTTGCAGCGGGGGGCCTACAATGAGCAGTTCTTC

size: .
V: TRBV4-3
D: .
J: TRBJ2-5
CDR3: CASSPYYQETQYF
DNA: TGCGCCAGCAGCCCATACTACCAAGAGACCCAGTACTTC

size: .
V: TRBV5-4
D: .
J: TRBJ2-5
CDR3: CASTIPPGETQYF
DNA: TGTGCCAGCACCATTCCCCCAGGGGAAACCCAGTACTTC

size: .
V: TRBV6-5
D: TRBD1
J: TRBJ1-1
CDR3: CASRSNRQGGTEAFF
DNA: TGTGCCAGCAGATCCAATCGACAGGGTGGCACTGAAGCTTTCTTT

size: few
V: TRBV18
D: .
J: TRBJ1-6
CDR3: CASSPLARVGADSPLHF
DNA: TGTGCCAGCTCACCGTTGGCCAGGGTAGGGGCTGATTCACCCCTCCACTTT

size: .
V: TRBV11-2
D: TRBD1
J: TRBJ2-1
CDR3: CASRGQGAFEQFF
DNA: TGTGCCAGTCGGGGACAGGGGGCCTTTGAGCAGTTCTTC

size: few
V: TRBV27
D: TRBD1
J: TRBJ1-6
CDR3: CASKGQGSHNSPLHF
DNA: TGTGCCAGCAAAGGACAGGGTAGCCATAATTCACCCCTCCACTTT

size: .
V: TRBV7-2
D: .
J: TRBJ1-5
CDR3: CASSSGDSSSEPQHF
DNA: TGTGCCAGCAGCTCCGGAGACAGTTCCTCTGAGCCCCAGCATTTT

size: .
V: TRBV7-9
D: .
J: TRBJ1-1
CDR3: CASSSPGGVEAFF
DNA: TGTGCCAGCAGCTCCCCCGGGGGTGTGGAAGCTTTCTTT

size: .
V: TRBV29-1
D: TRBD1
J: TRBJ1-1
CDR3: CSARGQMNTEAFF
DNA: TGCAGCGCCCGGGGACAGATGAACACTGAAGCTTTCTTT

size: .
V: TRBV7-9
D: TRBD2
J: TRBJ2-2
CDR3: CASSHRLAGDTGELFF
DNA: TGTGCCAGCAGCCACCGACTAGCGGGGGACACCGGGGAGCTGTTTTTT

size: .
V: TRBV5-4
D: TRBD1
J: TRBJ2-7
CDR3: CASSNRDSIFYEQYF
DNA: TGTGCCAGCAGCAACCGGGACAGTATCTTCTACGAGCAGTACTTC

size: .
V: TRBV19
D: .
J: TRBJ1-5
CDR3: CASSARGNQPQHF
DNA: TGTGCCAGTAGTGCCCGCGGCAATCAGCCCCAGCATTTT